This is a list of T cell receptor beta chains from one sample in a study of T-cell memory formation after mild COVID-19. MiXCR, run by TCRdb on the 5' RACE reads, gives a single entry per CDR3 protein. This table has approximately 300,000 distinct CDR3 sequences, roughly 15% appearing once. The sequenced sample was PBMCs or a T cell subset sorted from them (not recorded which). These receptor sequences come from a man younger than 30 who had mild COVID-19 (a few samples of this study predate the infection). Cell type and time point are not known. CDR3s include the opening cysteine and the closing phenylalanine or tryptophan. Fields, in order: J gene, clone size, D gene, V gene, CDR3 protein, CDR3 DNA. The D gene is left open where the match is weak. Only some rows state a clone size, as once, few, many or a class for expanded clones.

j_call: TRBJ2-3
clone_size: NA
d_call: TRBD2
v_call: TRBV7-6
cdr3_aa: CASSPGGGETDTQYF
cdr3_nt: TGTGCCAGCAGCCCTGGGGGGGGAGAGACAGATACGCAGTATTTT

j_call: TRBJ2-3
clone_size: NA
d_call: TRBD1
v_call: TRBV6-6
cdr3_aa: CASSPGQETDTQYF
cdr3_nt: TGTGCCAGCAGTCCGGGACAGGAGACAGATACGCAGTATTTT

j_call: TRBJ2-7
clone_size: many
d_call: NA
v_call: TRBV6-6
cdr3_aa: CASVDRYEQYF
cdr3_nt: TGTGCCAGCGTTGACCGGTACGAGCAGTACTTC

j_call: TRBJ1-4
clone_size: NA
d_call: TRBD1
v_call: TRBV7-9
cdr3_aa: CASSWTGLNEKLFF
cdr3_nt: TGTGCCAGCAGCTGGACAGGGCTTAATGAAAAACTGTTTTTT

j_call: TRBJ2-7
clone_size: NA
d_call: NA
v_call: TRBV7-9
cdr3_aa: CASRPGPRYEQYF
cdr3_nt: TGTGCCAGCCGGCCGGGGCCGCGGTACGAGCAGTACTTC

j_call: TRBJ2-7
clone_size: NA
d_call: NA
v_call: TRBV11-2
cdr3_aa: CASSPDGYYEQYF
cdr3_nt: TGTGCCAGCAGTCCGGACGGTTACTACGAGCAGTACTTC

j_call: TRBJ2-7
clone_size: NA
d_call: NA
v_call: TRBV4-1
cdr3_aa: CASSQLPNYEQYF
cdr3_nt: TGCGCCAGCAGCCAACTACCAAACTACGAGCAGTACTTC

j_call: TRBJ2-4
clone_size: many
d_call: NA
v_call: TRBV4-1
cdr3_aa: CASSPGRGLAKNIQYF
cdr3_nt: TGCGCCAGCAGCCCTGGTAGGGGGTTAGCCAAAAACATTCAGTACTTC

j_call: TRBJ2-4
clone_size: NA
d_call: TRBD1
v_call: TRBV5-4
cdr3_aa: CASSFGSGTGINIQYF
cdr3_nt: TGTGCCAGCAGCTTTGGATCCGGGACAGGGATAAACATTCAGTACTTC

j_call: TRBJ2-3
clone_size: NA
d_call: TRBD2
v_call: TRBV7-2
cdr3_aa: CASSLVSGAGDTQYF
cdr3_nt: TGTGCCAGCAGCTTAGTTAGCGGGGCGGGGGATACGCAGTATTTT

j_call: TRBJ2-6
clone_size: few
d_call: NA
v_call: TRBV21-1
cdr3_aa: CASPRGGVFSGANVLTF
cdr3_nt: TGTGCCAGCCCCCGGGGGGGAGTCTTCTCTGGGGCCAACGTCCTGACTTTC

j_call: TRBJ2-1
clone_size: few
d_call: TRBD2
v_call: TRBV4-2
cdr3_aa: CASSQRERGSYNEQFF
cdr3_nt: TGTGCCAGCAGCCAACGTGAGCGGGGGTCTTACAATGAGCAGTTCTTC

j_call: TRBJ2-2
clone_size: NA
d_call: TRBD2
v_call: TRBV4-3
cdr3_aa: CASSQLAGGTGGELFF
cdr3_nt: TGCGCCAGCAGCCAATTAGCGGGGGGAACGGGCGGGGAGCTGTTTTTT

j_call: TRBJ1-6
clone_size: NA
d_call: TRBD1
v_call: TRBV6-1
cdr3_aa: CASSEIGTGVGSPLHF
cdr3_nt: TGTGCCAGCAGTGAAATCGGGACAGGGGTTGGGTCACCCCTCCACTTT

j_call: TRBJ2-5
clone_size: few
d_call: NA
v_call: TRBV5-1
cdr3_aa: CASSSHRGGQETQYF
cdr3_nt: TGCGCCAGCAGCTCCCACAGGGGAGGGCAAGAGACCCAGTACTTC

j_call: TRBJ2-3
clone_size: few
d_call: NA
v_call: TRBV7-2
cdr3_aa: CASSPAMDTQYF
cdr3_nt: TGTGCCAGCAGTCCGGCAATGGATACGCAGTATTTT

j_call: TRBJ1-5
clone_size: many
d_call: NA
v_call: TRBV7-2
cdr3_aa: CASSLVGTQPQHF
cdr3_nt: TGTGCCAGCAGCTTGGTAGGGACCCAGCCCCAGCATTTT

j_call: TRBJ2-1
clone_size: NA
d_call: TRBD2
v_call: TRBV12-3/TRBV12-4
cdr3_aa: CASSLGGGGAGEQFF
cdr3_nt: TGTGCCAGCAGTTTAGGTGGCGGGGGGGCTGGTGAGCAGTTCTTC

j_call: TRBJ2-3
clone_size: many
d_call: TRBD1
v_call: TRBV7-2
cdr3_aa: CASLRDRGEDTQYF
cdr3_nt: TGTGCCAGCCTCCGGGACAGGGGGGAAGATACGCAGTATTTT

j_call: TRBJ2-5
clone_size: NA
d_call: NA
v_call: TRBV6-2/TRBV6-3
cdr3_aa: CASSRDGGGGRETQYF
cdr3_nt: TGTGCCAGCAGTCGGGACGGCGGGGGCGGCAGAGAGACCCAGTACTTC

j_call: TRBJ1-3
clone_size: few
d_call: NA
v_call: TRBV7-9
cdr3_aa: CASSLRRTSGNTIYF
cdr3_nt: TGTGCCAGCAGCCTTAGAAGGACATCGGGAAACACCATATATTTT

j_call: TRBJ2-3
clone_size: many
d_call: TRBD1
v_call: TRBV5-1
cdr3_aa: CASSVVGTGSTDTQYF
cdr3_nt: TGCGCCAGCAGCGTGGTCGGGACAGGAAGCACAGATACGCAGTATTTT

j_call: TRBJ1-6
clone_size: NA
d_call: NA
v_call: TRBV5-5
cdr3_aa: CASSVDRGPNSPLHF
cdr3_nt: TGTGCCAGCAGCGTCGACCGGGGCCCGAATTCACCCCTCCACTTT

j_call: TRBJ1-6
clone_size: NA
d_call: NA
v_call: TRBV14
cdr3_aa: CASSQFRVNVYNSPLHF
cdr3_nt: TGTGCCAGCAGCCAGTTTAGGGTTAACGTCTATAATTCACCCCTCCACTTT

j_call: TRBJ2-3
clone_size: few
d_call: NA
v_call: TRBV19
cdr3_aa: CASAASNSDTQYF
cdr3_nt: TGTGCCAGTGCCGCGTCCAACTCAGATACGCAGTATTTT

j_call: TRBJ2-1
clone_size: few
d_call: NA
v_call: TRBV7-2
cdr3_aa: CASSPRAYNEQFF
cdr3_nt: TGTGCCAGCAGCCCCAGAGCCTACAATGAGCAGTTCTTC

j_call: TRBJ2-2
clone_size: NA
d_call: NA
v_call: TRBV20-1
cdr3_aa: CSASAGNTGELFF
cdr3_nt: TGCAGTGCTAGCGCAGGGAACACCGGGGAGCTGTTTTTT

j_call: TRBJ1-1
clone_size: NA
d_call: NA
v_call: TRBV20-1
cdr3_aa: CSAGAQGTEAFF
cdr3_nt: TGCAGTGCGGGGGCCCAGGGTACTGAAGCTTTCTTT

j_call: TRBJ2-1
clone_size: NA
d_call: NA
v_call: TRBV7-3
cdr3_aa: CASSPSLYNEQFF
cdr3_nt: TGTGCCAGCAGCCCCTCCCTCTACAATGAGCAGTTCTTC

j_call: TRBJ2-5
clone_size: NA
d_call: TRBD2
v_call: TRBV9
cdr3_aa: CASSVAGGLVETQYF
cdr3_nt: TGTGCCAGCAGCGTAGCGGGGGGGCTGGTTGAGACCCAGTACTTC

j_call: TRBJ1-2
clone_size: few
d_call: TRBD1
v_call: TRBV4-2
cdr3_aa: CASTPGQGYLYGYTF
cdr3_nt: TGTGCCAGCACCCCTGGACAGGGGTACCTCTATGGCTACACCTTC

j_call: TRBJ2-7
clone_size: NA
d_call: NA
v_call: TRBV29-1
cdr3_aa: CSVAQDKGQYF
cdr3_nt: TGCAGCGTTGCCCAGGATAAGGGGCAGTACTTC

j_call: TRBJ2-7
clone_size: few
d_call: NA
v_call: TRBV2
cdr3_aa: CASRTAAEQYF
cdr3_nt: TGTGCCAGCAGGACAGCGGCCGAGCAGTACTTC

j_call: TRBJ1-2
clone_size: few
d_call: NA
v_call: TRBV6-5
cdr3_aa: CASSYSLVFGYTF
cdr3_nt: TGTGCCAGCAGTTACTCGCTGGTATTTGGCTACACCTTC

j_call: TRBJ1-2
clone_size: NA
d_call: TRBD1
v_call: TRBV11-2
cdr3_aa: CASSSLTGTYGYTF
cdr3_nt: TGTGCCAGCAGCTCCCTGACAGGGACGTATGGCTACACCTTC

j_call: TRBJ2-1
clone_size: many
d_call: NA
v_call: TRBV5-1
cdr3_aa: CASSLDINEQFF
cdr3_nt: TGCGCCAGCAGCTTGGACATCAATGAGCAGTTCTTC

j_call: TRBJ2-3
clone_size: NA
d_call: NA
v_call: TRBV3-1
cdr3_aa: CASSLAAGTQYF
cdr3_nt: TGTGCCAGCAGCCTGGCGGCGGGTACGCAGTATTTT

j_call: TRBJ1-4
clone_size: few
d_call: NA
v_call: TRBV6-1
cdr3_aa: CASIGPNEKLFF
cdr3_nt: TGTGCCAGCATCGGGCCGAATGAAAAACTGTTTTTT

j_call: TRBJ2-1
clone_size: few
d_call: NA
v_call: TRBV6-2/TRBV6-3
cdr3_aa: CASSTPGRGNEQFF
cdr3_nt: TGTGCCAGCAGTACCCCGGGCCGGGGAAATGAGCAGTTCTTC

j_call: TRBJ1-1
clone_size: few
d_call: NA
v_call: TRBV12-3/TRBV12-4
cdr3_aa: CASSPPGPGTEAFF
cdr3_nt: TGTGCCAGCAGTCCTCCGGGACCTGGCACTGAAGCTTTCTTT

j_call: TRBJ2-5
clone_size: NA
d_call: NA
v_call: TRBV10-3
cdr3_aa: CAISGLAKETQYF
cdr3_nt: TGTGCCATCAGTGGACTTGCGAAAGAGACCCAGTACTTC

j_call: TRBJ1-1
clone_size: few
d_call: NA
v_call: TRBV5-1
cdr3_aa: CASAGQPNTEAFF
cdr3_nt: TGCGCCAGCGCAGGGCAGCCGAACACTGAAGCTTTCTTT

j_call: TRBJ1-5
clone_size: few
d_call: TRBD1
v_call: TRBV6-5
cdr3_aa: CASSSRQGGSNQPQHF
cdr3_nt: TGTGCCAGCAGTTCCAGACAGGGAGGTAGCAATCAGCCCCAGCATTTT

j_call: TRBJ2-5
clone_size: NA
d_call: NA
v_call: TRBV6-5
cdr3_aa: CASSYGAGDLLAETQYF
cdr3_nt: TGTGCCAGCAGTTACGGGGCAGGGGACCTCCTCGCGGAGACCCAGTACTTC

j_call: TRBJ2-6
clone_size: NA
d_call: NA
v_call: TRBV9
cdr3_aa: CASSVGGGWNSGANVLTF
cdr3_nt: TGTGCCAGCAGCGTAGGTGGAGGATGGAACTCTGGGGCCAACGTCCTGACTTTC

j_call: TRBJ2-1
clone_size: NA
d_call: NA
v_call: TRBV11-2
cdr3_aa: CASSAAGQNEQFF
cdr3_nt: TGTGCCAGCAGCGCGGCGGGGCAAAATGAGCAGTTCTTC

j_call: TRBJ2-1
clone_size: NA
d_call: NA
v_call: TRBV6-5
cdr3_aa: CASSNNQGRLHYEQFF
cdr3_nt: TGTGCCAGCAGCAATAATCAGGGACGTCTTCACTATGAGCAGTTCTTC

j_call: TRBJ1-2
clone_size: NA
d_call: TRBD1
v_call: TRBV29-1
cdr3_aa: CSVGGARGRPNYGYTF
cdr3_nt: TGCAGCGTTGGAGGGGCCAGGGGGAGACCTAACTATGGCTACACCTTC

j_call: TRBJ2-1
clone_size: NA
d_call: TRBD1
v_call: TRBV28
cdr3_aa: CASSPDRGLSNEQFF
cdr3_nt: TGTGCCAGCAGTCCGGACAGGGGGCTTAGCAATGAGCAGTTCTTC

j_call: TRBJ2-3
clone_size: NA
d_call: NA
v_call: TRBV7-9
cdr3_aa: CASSLVPTSFTDTQYF
cdr3_nt: TGTGCCAGCAGCTTAGTCCCCACTAGTTTCACAGATACGCAGTATTTT

j_call: TRBJ2-5
clone_size: NA
d_call: TRBD2
v_call: TRBV20-1
cdr3_aa: CSPWGAGGAGETQYF
cdr3_nt: TGCTCCCCCTGGGGGGCGGGGGGGGCAGGAGAGACCCAGTACTTC

j_call: TRBJ2-1
clone_size: NA
d_call: NA
v_call: TRBV4-3
cdr3_aa: CASSHGPNEQFF
cdr3_nt: TGCGCCAGCAGCCACGGGCCGAATGAGCAGTTCTTC

j_call: TRBJ1-2
clone_size: few
d_call: NA
v_call: TRBV10-2
cdr3_aa: CASSDSARDYYGYTF
cdr3_nt: TGCGCCAGCAGTGATAGTGCCAGGGACTACTATGGCTACACCTTC